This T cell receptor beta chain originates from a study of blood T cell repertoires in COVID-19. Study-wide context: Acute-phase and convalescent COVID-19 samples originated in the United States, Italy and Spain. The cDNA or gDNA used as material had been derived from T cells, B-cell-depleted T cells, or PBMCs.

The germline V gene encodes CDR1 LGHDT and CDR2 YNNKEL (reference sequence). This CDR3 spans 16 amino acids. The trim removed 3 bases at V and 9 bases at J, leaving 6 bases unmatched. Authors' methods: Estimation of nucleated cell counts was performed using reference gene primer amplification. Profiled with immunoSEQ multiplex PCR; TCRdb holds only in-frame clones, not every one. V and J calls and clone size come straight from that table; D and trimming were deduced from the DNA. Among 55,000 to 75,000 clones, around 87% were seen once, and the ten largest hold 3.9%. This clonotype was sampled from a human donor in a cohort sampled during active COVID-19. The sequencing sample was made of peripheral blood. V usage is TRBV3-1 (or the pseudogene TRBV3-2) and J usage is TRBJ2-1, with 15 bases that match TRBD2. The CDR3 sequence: CASSQVGLAGGGEQFF. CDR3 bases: TGTGCCAGCAGCCAGGTGGGACTAGCGGGAGGCGGTGAGCAGTTCTTC.